This T cell receptor beta chain was obtained from a study of cytomegalovirus exposure and HLA in healthy donors. Study observations and caveats: In a later analysis, HLA-C alleles had the fewest associated TCRs, DRB1 alleles the most. Rarity marked most TCR sequences, yet some public TCRs occurred in many donors.

Trimming pared 2 bases from V and 5 bases from J, leaving 7 bases between. Germline CDR1 SGHKS, CDR2 YYEKEE (reference sequence). The CDR3 is made up of 12 amino acids. On this clone itself: The antigen remains undetermined.

PCR involved 60 Vbeta and 13 Jbeta primers. Per the authors' pipeline: A follow-up analysis tallied about 80 million unique TCR beta chains, roughly 11 million shared. TCRdb keeps only in-frame clones here, not all; method: immunoSEQ multiplex PCR. D and trimming come from the DNA, and the V and J calls and clone size come from that table. The data show under 130,000 clones, around 86% seen once. The chain combines TRBV5-5 with TRBJ1-2; D gene uncertain. The TCR originated in a man aged 25-45 years in good health and CMV-seropositive. The sample taken for sequencing was PBMCs. Here the CDR3 DNA reads TGTGCCAGCAGCTTAAGGACTTATGGCTACACCTTC. This translates into CASSLRTYGYTF.